One sample yielded the 20 T cell receptor beta chains listed below, sequenced in a study of cytomegalovirus exposure and HLA in healthy donors. With 60 Vbeta and 13 Jbeta primers, the PCR was carried out. Method: immunoSEQ multiplex PCR; TCRdb's copy keeps in-frame clones and lacks some. The sample records 120,000 or so clones, 70% to 80% being singletons. The sequenced material came from PBMCs. The receptors come from a man aged 35 to 55 in good health and CMV-seropositive.

V is TRBV6-1 and J is TRBJ1-5; 8 bases match TRBD1. V shed 7 bases, J shed 6 bases, and the junction held 11 bases outside the gene matches. Germline lookup yields CDR1 MNHNS and CDR2 SASEGT. The CDR3 has 15 amino acids. CDR3 sequence reads: CASTADRDVGQPQHF. DNA for the CDR3: TGTGCCAGCACCGCGGACAGGGACGTAGGTCAGCCCCAGCATTTT.

J is TRBJ2-3 and V is TRBV19, with D possibly matching TRBD2 (6 bases). Germline values: CDR1 LNHDA, CDR2 SQIVND (reference sequence). CDR3 length: 15 amino acids. Between the trimmed V and J ends, which lost 7 bases and 3 bases, there was a span of 17 bases. The CDR3 nucleotides read TGTGCCAGTAAGGATGGTCCGGCGGGGACAGATACGCAGTATTTT. This sequence encodes CASKDGPAGTDTQYF.

The gene calls are TRBV19 and TRBJ2-3; 8 nucleotides match TRBD2. V lost 5 bases, J lost 6 bases, and 10 bases stayed unmatched. CDR1 is LNHDA, CDR2 SQIVND, per germline (reference sequence). CDR3 length: 15 amino acids. CDR3 in amino acids: CASSVTAGGADTQYF. The CDR3 nucleotides read TGTGCCAGTAGTGTAACGGCGGGAGGAGCGGATACGCAGTATTTT. Looking up the rest from reference TRBV19 and TRBJ2-3 gives the full variable domain: DGGITQSPKYLFRKEGQNVTLSCEQNLNHDAMYWYRQDPGQGLRLIYYSQIVNDFQKGDIAEGYSVSREKKESFPLTVTSAQKNPTAFYLCASSVTAGGADTQYFGPGTRLTVL.

The chain links TRBV4-1 to TRBJ2-1; the D gene is possibly TRBD2 (5 bases). V was shortened by 1 base and J by 9 bases, with 19 bases between the two germline ends. Germline lookup yields CDR1 MGHRA and CDR2 YSYEKL. CDR3 length: 16 residues. The CDR3 DNA sequence: TGCGCCAGCAGCCAAGGAACAGTCCGGGGAGTCGGTGAGCAGTTCTTC. It codes for CASSQGTVRGVGEQFF.

The V gene is TRBV9, the J gene TRBJ1-4; tentative D call: TRBD1 (6 bases). CDR1 is SGDLS and CDR2 is YYNGEE in the germline V gene. The CDR3 loop spans 16 amino acids. The V end was cut by 4 bases, the J end by 3 bases, with 16 bases between. The CDR3 bases are TGTGCCAGCAGCTCGGGGGGCCGGGTACCTAATGAAAAACTGTTTTTT. Its translation: CASSSGGRVPNEKLFF.

Only one count was recorded for this clone. The DNA of the CDR3 is TGTGCCAGCACCCGGAGCGGGGGCCAACTAACGGACACTGAAGCTTTCTTT. Its translation: CASTRSGGQLTDTEAFF. The chain uses TRBV7-8 and TRBJ1-1; a weak D match, TRBD1 (6 bases). The V gene lost 7 bases and the J gene lost 3 bases, with 24 bases spanning the gap. CDR3 length equals 17 residues. The germline V gene encodes CDR1 SGHVS and CDR2 FQNEAQ.

The gene calls are TRBV19 and TRBJ2-2, with 9 positions matching TRBD1. The CDR3 spans 16 residues. V shed 3 bases and J 6 bases; nucleotides not matched to a gene: 8. Germline values: CDR1 LNHDA, CDR2 SQIVND (reference sequence). The CDR3 DNA follows: TGTGCCAGTAGTATTACCGGGACAGGGATAGCCGGGGAGCTGTTTTTT. Its protein product is CASSITGTGIAGELFF.

The CDR3 here is CATSRDRIEGATYNEQFF. In nucleotides, the CDR3 is TGTGCCACCAGCAGAGATCGGATAGAGGGTGCGACCTACAATGAGCAGTTCTTC. The rearrangement links TRBV15 to TRBJ2-1; the D gene is possibly TRBD2 (5 bases). The V end lost 0 bases, the J end lost 2 bases, and 17 bases lay between the germline ends. Germline CDR1 reads LNHNV; CDR2 reads YYDKDF (reference sequence). The CDR3 is 18 amino acids.

This rearrangement joins TRBV6-6 to TRBJ1-1; 7 bases agree with TRBD1. Germline V gene sequence: CDR1 MNHNY, CDR2 SVGAGI (reference sequence). The CDR3 has 16 amino acids. Trimming at V came to 4 bases and at J to 0 bases, leaving 8 bases not matched to a gene. The chain's CDR3 is CASSFAGTVLNTEAFF. The CDR3 coding sequence is TGTGCCAGCAGTTTCGCCGGGACAGTGCTGAACACTGAAGCTTTCTTT.

The V and J genes are TRBV19 and TRBJ2-7, with TRBD2 identical over 10 bases. The V and J ends lost 8 bases and 4 bases, in that order; junction bases with no gene match: 14. Germline V gene lookup returns CDR1 LNHDA and CDR2 SQIVND (reference sequence). The CDR3 has 16 residues. The CDR3 DNA sequence: TGTGCCAGTTCTGCTACTAGCGGGATTTTGGCTTACGAGCAGTACTTC. Translating it yields CASSATSGILAYEQYF.

This chain links TRBV5-1 with TRBJ2-3; tentative D call: TRBD1 (5 bases). Germline V gene lookup returns CDR1 SGHRS and CDR2 YFSETQ. Trimming took off 0 bases at V and 6 bases at J, with 11 bases between the two ends. This CDR3 comprises 14 residues. CDR3 sequence reads: CASSLDRGRDTQYF. CDR3 DNA: TGCGCCAGCAGCTTGGATAGGGGAAGGGATACGCAGTATTTT.

This rearrangement joins TRBV9 to TRBJ1-2; 8 nucleotides agree with TRBD1. This CDR3 contains 16 residues. Germline V gene data show CDR1 as SGDLS and CDR2 as YYNGEE. Losses at the gene ends were 2 bases for V and 0 bases for J; bases not matched to a gene: 6. CDR3 in amino acids: CASSVTGAKSNYGYTF. For the CDR3, the DNA is TGTGCCAGCAGCGTGACAGGGGCCAAATCTAACTATGGCTACACCTTC.

The chain combines TRBV7-8 with TRBJ1-1, with TRBD1 matching over 7 bases. The germline V gene encodes CDR1 SGHVS and CDR2 FQNEAQ. Trimming took 5 bases from V and 1 from J; bases not matched to a gene: 4. There are 14 residues in the CDR3. CDR3 DNA sequence: TGTGCCAGCAGCCAACGGACAGGGAACACTGAAGCTTTCTTT. Amino acids: CASSQRTGNTEAFF. The whole variable domain, remainder taken from reference TRBV7-8 and TRBJ1-1, is GAGVSQSPRYKVAKRGQDVALRCDPISGHVSLFWYQQALGQGPEFLTYFQNEAQLDKSGLPSDRFFAERPEGSVSTLKIQRTQQEDSAVYLCASSQRTGNTEAFFGQGTRLTVV.

This chain joins TRBV6-1 and TRBJ1-2; 7 positions match TRBD1. Germline CDR1 and CDR2: MNHNS and SASEGT. V was pared by 4 bases and J by 3 bases, with 8 bases of the junction left unmatched. The CDR3 covers 15 residues. The CDR3 sequence is CASSGGDSEYYGYTF. The CDR3 DNA reads TGTGCCAGCAGTGGCGGGGACAGCGAATACTATGGCTACACCTTC.

Points on this clone: Other DNA sequences in the same sample also yield this CDR3. This chain uses TRBV19 with TRBJ1-2; D perhaps matches TRBD1 (6 bases). From germline, CDR1 is LNHDA and CDR2 SQIVND (reference sequence). V was trimmed by 8 bases and J by 4 bases, leaving 14 bases between them. There are 13 residues in the CDR3. CDR3 DNA sequence: TGTGCCAGTGGTCAGGGGCGACCCTATGGCTACACCTTC. This gives the protein CASGQGRPYGYTF.

The gene calls are TRBV5-4 and TRBJ1-4; D is perhaps TRBD1 (6 bases). Germline V lookup: CDR1 SGHNT, CDR2 YYREEE (reference sequence). Trimming removed 0 bases at V and 5 bases at J, with 14 bases between. The CDR3 is made up of 16 amino acids. CDR3: CASSLGGGRVNEKLFF. As DNA, the CDR3 is TGTGCCAGCAGCTTGGGGGGGGGCAGGGTCAATGAAAAACTGTTTTTT.

The genes are TRBV5-1 and TRBJ1-4; 8 bases map to TRBD1. Trimming cost V 0 bases and J 4 bases; bases outside gene matches: 5. The CDR3 has 16 residues. The germline V gene encodes CDR1 SGHRS and CDR2 YFSETQ. The CDR3 loop reads CASSLVGQGGNEKLFF. The CDR3 DNA follows: TGCGCCAGCAGCTTGGTCGGACAGGGAGGTAATGAAAAACTGTTTTTT.

The V gene is TRBV5-5, the J gene TRBJ1-1, with 7 bases aligning to TRBD1. V trimming: 4 bases; J trimming: 3 bases; junction bases outside the gene matches: 3. Germline lookup yields CDR1 SGHKS and CDR2 YYEKEE (reference sequence). The CDR3 sequence is 13 residues long. The chain's CDR3 is CASSQGGDTEAFF. The DNA for the CDR3 is TGTGCCAGCAGCCAGGGGGGTGACACTGAAGCTTTCTTT.

V is TRBV13 and J is TRBJ1-5; D not resolved. V lost 5 bases and J lost 4, with 9 bases in between. This CDR3 contains 13 residues. CDR1 PRHDT and CDR2 FYEKMQ come from the germline V gene (reference sequence). DNA for the CDR3: TGTGCCAGCAGCACCAGGAGGAATCAGCCCCAGCATTTT. It is translated as CASSTRRNQPQHF.

This chain uses TRBV5-1 with TRBJ1-2; D perhaps matches TRBD1 (6 bases). This CDR3 comprises 14 residues. CDR1 is SGHRS, CDR2 YFSETQ, per germline. Trimming shortened V by 7 bases and J by 2 bases, and 15 bases separated the two germline ends. CDR3 sequence: CASGGAGGNYGYTF. CDR3 DNA: TGCGCCAGCGGGGGGGCAGGTGGCAACTATGGCTACACCTTC.